Following are 23 T cell receptor beta chains from one sample sequenced in a study of T-cell memory formation after mild COVID-19. TCRdb re-called the 5' RACE reads with MiXCR, one entry per CDR3 protein. Altogether about 340,000 distinct CDR3 sequences are present, 10% to 15% being singletons, with the ten largest covering about a fifth. Sequencing used PBMCs or a T cell subset sorted from them (not recorded which). All receptors come from a man between 18 and 35 years old who had mild COVID-19 (a few samples of this study predate the infection). Cell type and time point are not known.

This clonotype has a handful of counts. The chain is built from TRBV15 and TRBJ1-1, with D possibly TRBD1 on 5 matching bases. In germline, CDR1 is LNHNV, CDR2 YYDKDF (reference sequence). With 1 base removed from V and 0 bases from J, the gap between germline ends came to 9 bases. The CDR3 totals 15 residues. In nucleotides, the CDR3 is TGTGCCACCAGCAGAGTTCGGGGGATGAACACTGAAGCTTTCTTT. Encoded protein: CATSRVRGMNTEAFF.

J is TRBJ2-5 and V is TRBV7-9; 9 bases are a match to TRBD2. The CDR3 is 16 residues long. V shed 6 bases and J 3 bases; nucleotides not matched to a gene: 11. Germline V CDR1 and CDR2: SEHNR, FQNEAQ (reference sequence). In DNA, the CDR3 is TGTGCCAGCAGACCAGGCCGGGCTAGCGGGAAAGAGACCCAGTACTTC. Amino acids: CASRPGRASGKETQYF.

This clonotype was counted only a few times. The V call is TRBV21-1, the J call TRBJ2-7; TRBD1 is the table's D call, not checked against the DNA. TRBV21-1 is a recognized pseudogene. This CDR3 spans 17 amino acids. The CDR3 spells CASSGARTDRDDGEQYF. DNA for the CDR3: TGTGCCAGCAGCGGAGCCCGGACGGACAGGGATGATGGCGAGCAGTACTTC.

This clonotype was counted a few times. The chain carries TRBV6-6 and TRBJ1-2; 9 bases are a match to TRBD1. CDR1 MNHNY and CDR2 SVGAGI come from the germline V gene (reference sequence). The CDR3 consists of 13 residues. Trimming removed 6 bases from V and 4 bases from J; junction bases left unmatched: 3. DNA for the CDR3: TGTGCCAGCAGCCGGACAGGGGCCTATGGCTACACCTTC. The encoded protein is CASSRTGAYGYTF.

The chain carries TRBV12-3 or TRBV12-4 and TRBJ2-5; D may match TRBD1 or TRBD2 (5 bases each). CDR3 length: 14 residues. V dropped 6 bases and J dropped 5 bases, with 16 bases sitting between them. The CDR3 sequence: CASSYSGGPETQYF. The CDR3 DNA reads as TGTGCCAGCAGCTATTCTGGGGGACCGGAGACCCAGTACTTC.

This clonotype has only a few counts. The chain couples TRBV7-2 to TRBJ1-2; TRBD1 is a possible D gene (6 bases). Trimming pared 1 base from V and 4 bases from J, leaving 10 bases between. The CDR3 extends over 14 amino acids. Germline CDR1 SGHTA, CDR2 FQGNSA. CDR3: CASSLVGGPYGYTF. The CDR3 coding sequence is TGTGCCAGCAGCTTAGTCGGGGGGCCCTATGGCTACACCTTC.

This sequence joins TRBV6-2 or TRBV6-3 and TRBJ2-3; D tentatively reads TRBD1 or TRBD2 (5 bases each). This CDR3 region has 14 residues. The germline V gene encodes CDR1 MNHEY and CDR2 SVGEGT. V lost 2 bases to trimming and J lost 1 base, with 7 bases between them. CDR3 amino acids: CASSYRGGTDTQYF. As DNA, the CDR3 is TGTGCCAGCAGTTACCGAGGGGGCACAGATACGCAGTATTTT.

The chain combines TRBV6-6 with TRBJ2-7; TRBD2 agrees at 10 bases. This CDR3 contains 15 residues. Germline CDR1 MNHNY, CDR2 SVGAGI (reference sequence). V dropped 5 bases and J dropped 7; count of bases not matched to a gene: 11. The CDR3, as DNA: TGTGCCAGCAGTGCCCCCGGTACTAGCGGGGCTGAGCAGTACGTC. Protein sequence: CASSAPGTSGAEQYV.

This clonotype occurred a few times. The chain combines TRBV15 with TRBJ2-7, with TRBD2 identical over 9 bases. Germline trimming cut 4 bases from V and 3 bases from J; bases unmatched to any gene: 10. The CDR3 totals 16 residues. Germline assignment: CDR1 LNHNV and CDR2 YYDKDF (reference sequence). CDR3 residues: CATSTLSSGDFYEQYF. The CDR3 DNA reads as TGTGCCACCAGCACCCTCTCTAGCGGGGATTTCTACGAGCAGTACTTC. Filled out from reference TRBV15 and TRBJ2-7, the complete variable domain reads DAMVIQNPRYQVTQFGKPVTLSCSQTLNHNVMYWYQQKSSQAPKLLFHYYDKDFNNEADTPDNFQSRRPNTSFCFLDIRSPGLGDTAMYLCATSTLSSGDFYEQYFGPGTRLTVT.

This clonotype was counted at least ten times. J is TRBJ1-6 and V is TRBV12-3 or TRBV12-4; maybe TRBD1 (6 bases). The V gene lost 7 bases and the J gene lost 10 bases, with 20 bases spanning the gap. This CDR3 has 15 residues. The CDR3 sequence is CASTLQGSKRSPLHF. The CDR3 region has the DNA TGTGCCAGCACCTTACAGGGTAGTAAACGATCACCCCTCCACTTT.

This clonotype was picked up a small number of times. The chain combines TRBV4-2 with TRBJ2-3, with 9 bases matching TRBD2. Germline V gene lookup returns CDR1 LGHNA and CDR2 YNFKEQ. After removal of 0 bases from V and 1 base from J, the junction contained 2 bases not matched to a gene. CDR3 length: 16 amino acids. The CDR3 sequence is CASSQDSGGGTDTQYF. The DNA of the CDR3 is TGTGCCAGCAGCCAAGATAGCGGGGGAGGCACAGATACGCAGTATTTT.

The chain uses TRBV4-1 and TRBJ2-7, with 9 bases that match TRBD1. Germline V CDR1 and CDR2: MGHRA, YSYEKL. The CDR3 is made up of 14 amino acids. The ends lost 4 bases at V and 0 bases at J; junction bases unmatched: 1. The CDR3 nucleotides are TGCGCCAGCAGCCCGACAGGGGGCTCCTACGAGCAGTACTTC. Translating gives CASSPTGGSYEQYF.

The sample holds a few counts of this clonotype. The chain recombines TRBV7-9 with TRBJ1-5, with 7 bases identical to TRBD1. Germline V CDR1 and CDR2: SEHNR, FQNEAQ (reference sequence). J gave up 6 bases and V 5 bases, and 7 bases lay outside the gene matches. The CDR3 is 14 residues long. CDR3 residues: CASSEGAGFQPQHF. In DNA, the CDR3 is TGTGCCAGCAGCGAGGGGGCCGGGTTTCAGCCCCAGCATTTT.

The rearrangement joins TRBV12-5 to TRBJ2-4, with 7 bases aligning to TRBD1. Germline V gene data show CDR1 as LGHNT and CDR2 as FRNRAP. The CDR3 extends over 12 amino acids. DNA of the CDR3: TGTGCAAACAGGGGAGCCAAAAACATTCAGTACTTC. It is translated as CANRGAKNIQYF.

This clonotype has only a few counts. The rearrangement uses TRBV11-1 and TRBJ1-1; TRBD1 aligns across 9 bases. The CDR3 is made up of 14 amino acids. The V gene's germline CDR1 is SGHAT and CDR2 FQDESV (reference sequence). The J segment lost 4 bases and the V segment lost 6 bases, leaving 6 bases of the junction unmatched. The DNA for the CDR3 is TGTGCCAGCAGACCCGGGACAGGGACCACTGAAGCTTTCTTT. Protein: CASRPGTGTTEAFF. The full variable domain, its missing parts supplied by reference TRBV11-1 and TRBJ1-1, is EAEVAQSPRYKITEKSQAVAFWCDPISGHATLYWYRQILGQGPELLVQFQDESVVDDSQLPKDRFSAERLKGVDSTLKIQPAELGDSAMYLCASRPGTGTTEAFFGQGTRLTVV.

This clonotype was observed a handful of times. The chain has TRBV7-2 and TRBJ2-7; TRBD2 aligns across 11 bases. Trimming removed 4 bases from V and 6 bases from J; junction bases left unmatched: 11. CDR1 and CDR2 from the germline V gene are SGHTA and FQGNSA. The CDR3 extends over 16 amino acids. CDR3 nucleotides: TGTGCCAGCAGCTCCTTTAGCGGGGGGGCCGGGGGCGAGCAGTACTTC. Its translation is CASSSFSGGAGGEQYF.

A few counts support this clonotype. The chain joins TRBV13 to TRBJ2-3; TRBD2 aligns across 16 bases. J was trimmed by 6 bases and V by 5 bases; bases with no gene match: 14. The V gene's germline CDR1 is PRHDT and CDR2 FYEKMQ (reference sequence). This CDR3 region has 19 residues. DNA for the CDR3: TGTGCCAGCAGCCACGGGACTAGCGGGGGGGCCACTCAGAGGGATACGCAGTATTTT. This gives the protein CASSHGTSGGATQRDTQYF.

This clonotype was detected a few times. The chain joins TRBV27 to TRBJ2-6, with 11 bases fitting TRBD1. V lost 4 bases, J lost 1 base, and 3 bases stayed unmatched. Germline assignment: CDR1 MNHEY and CDR2 SMNVEV (reference sequence). There are 17 residues in the CDR3. The CDR3 loop is CASSWTGGVSGANVLTF. CDR3 DNA sequence: TGTGCCAGCAGTTGGACAGGGGGCGTTTCTGGGGCCAACGTCCTGACTTTC.

J is TRBJ1-2 and V is TRBV5-1; 11 positions match TRBD1. CDR3 length: 15 residues. CDR1 is SGHRS, CDR2 YFSETQ, per germline. V lost 4 bases to trimming and J lost 8 bases; unmatched junction nucleotides: 10. The CDR3 sequence: CASSGRTGGYEGYTF. CDR3 in DNA: TGCGCCAGCAGCGGACGGACAGGGGGCTACGAAGGCTACACCTTC.

V gene TRBV29-1 combines with J gene TRBJ2-1; D is undetermined. The ends were cut back, 4 bases at V and 2 bases at J, with 12 bases in the middle. The CDR3 spans 14 residues. CDR1 is SQVTM, CDR2 ANQGSEA, per germline. The DNA of the CDR3 is TGCAGCGTTGTGGCGGCCACAGCCTACAATGAGCAGTTCTTC. Amino acid sequence: CSVVAATAYNEQFF.

This clonotype was seen only a few times. The rearrangement joins TRBV7-6 to TRBJ1-1; TRBD1 matches at 10 bases. The ends lost 4 bases at V and 6 bases at J; junction bases unmatched: 5. Germline-derived CDR1 and CDR2 are SGHVS and FNYEAQ. This CDR3 region has 14 residues. As DNA, the CDR3 is TGTGCCAGCAGCTCCTTGGACAGGGGGGCTGAAGCTTTCTTT. Protein product: CASSSLDRGAEAFF.

J is TRBJ1-1 and V is TRBV6-2 or TRBV6-3; D gene uncertain. V gave up 10 bases and J gave up 4 bases, with 10 bases separating them. The CDR3 sequence is 11 residues long. Germline CDR1 and CDR2: MNHEY and SVGEGT. Here the CDR3 DNA reads TGTGCCACGCGGGAGGTCACTGAAGCTTTCTTT. Translating gives CATREVTEAFF.

The V gene is TRBV6-2 or TRBV6-3, the J gene TRBJ1-6, with TRBD1 identical over 9 bases. Germline values: CDR1 MNHEY, CDR2 SVGEGT. The CDR3 covers 15 residues. After removal of 6 bases from V and 10 bases from J, the junction contained 10 bases not matched to a gene. The CDR3 coding sequence is TGTGCCAGCAGCTTCCCGGGACAGGGAGGATCACCCCTCCACTTT. Amino acid sequence: CASSFPGQGGSPLHF.